These 30 T cell receptor beta chains share one sample of origin, sequenced in a study of cytomegalovirus exposure and HLA in healthy donors. Some clones are missing from TCRdb's copy, which holds only in-frame ones; the method was immunoSEQ multiplex PCR. The table has some 170,000 clones, just under 90% seen once; the top ten hold roughly 1.4%. The specimen was PBMCs. The receptors here all came from a woman aged 30 to 39 in good health and CMV-seronegative.

This chain joins TRBV19 and TRBJ1-2; TRBD1 matches 8 bases. V shed 6 bases, J shed 5 bases, and the junction held 20 bases outside the gene matches. The germline CDR1 and CDR2 sequences are LNHDA and SQIVND (reference sequence). This CDR3 has 18 amino acids. The CDR3 DNA reads as TGTGCCAGTAGGCTGCCGAACTTAAAAGCCGGGACAGGATATGGCTACACCTTC. Its protein product is CASRLPNLKAGTGYGYTF.

The V call is TRBV30, the J call TRBJ2-7, with TRBD2 identical over 8 bases. V was clipped by 2 bases and J by 2 bases; unmatched bases: 5. The CDR3 sequence is 14 residues long. CDR1 is GTSNPN, CDR2 SVGIG, per germline (reference sequence). CDR3 residues: CAWSWSGGTYEQYF. Here the CDR3 DNA reads TGTGCCTGGAGTTGGAGCGGGGGAACCTACGAGCAGTACTTC.

This clone was counted only a few times. J is TRBJ1-5 and V is TRBV9; D not certain. CDR1 SGDLS and CDR2 YYNGEE come from the germline V gene. V was pared by 4 bases and J by 2 bases, with 10 bases between. This CDR3 comprises 14 residues. The CDR3 spells CASSLGLGNQPQHF. The CDR3 DNA sequence: TGTGCCAGCAGCCTTGGGCTTGGCAATCAGCCCCAGCATTTT.

The chain couples TRBV19 to TRBJ1-6, with D possibly matching TRBD1 (5 bases). Trimming removed 5 bases from V and 10 bases from J, with 15 bases in between. Germline V CDR1 and CDR2: LNHDA, SQIVND (reference sequence). The length of the CDR3 is 14 residues. DNA for the CDR3: TGTGCCAGTAGTGCGGACACTGTCCGGTCACCCCTCCACTTT. Translated, it gives CASSADTVRSPLHF.

The gene calls are TRBV19 and TRBJ2-7, with TRBD1 matching 9 bases. The CDR3 has 13 amino acids. Germline loops: CDR1 LNHDA, CDR2 SQIVND (reference sequence). The V gene end was trimmed by 6 bases and the J gene end by 0 bases; junction bases not matched to a gene: 0. The CDR3 here is CASRDRGSYEQYF. DNA of the CDR3: TGTGCCAGTAGGGACAGGGGCTCCTACGAGCAGTACTTC.

The rearrangement joins TRBV5-1 to TRBJ2-7; D gene ambiguous. V gave up 4 bases and J gave up 6 bases, with 8 bases separating them. The CDR3 is 11 residues long. CDR1 and CDR2 (germline): SGHRS, YFSETQ. The CDR3 nucleotides are TGCGCCAGCAGCCTTCTCGGCGAGCAGTACTTC. Translated: CASSLLGEQYF.

The chain links TRBV20-1 to TRBJ1-2; D not certain. CDR1 DFQATT and CDR2 SNEGSKA come from the germline V gene (reference sequence). The CDR3 is 11 amino acids. V dropped 5 bases and J dropped 9 bases, with 13 bases sitting between them. In nucleotides, the CDR3 is TGCAGTGCTTCCCTCGTCAGGCGCTACACCTTC. It specifies CSASLVRRYTF.

In nucleotides, the CDR3 is TGTGCCAGCAGCAATACCTACGAGCAGTACTTC. Protein sequence: CASSNTYEQYF. The V call is TRBV7-9, the J call TRBJ2-7; D gene ambiguous. The CDR3 is made up of 11 amino acids. Germline V lookup: CDR1 SEHNR, CDR2 FQNEAQ (reference sequence). V shed 5 bases and J shed 2 bases, with 4 bases lying between them.

This sequence joins TRBV13 and TRBJ2-3, with no clear D. V was trimmed by 5 bases and J by 2 bases, leaving 11 bases between them. Germline V gene data show CDR1 as PRHDT and CDR2 as FYEKMQ (reference sequence). This CDR3 has 14 residues. The CDR3 DNA reads as TGTGCCAGCAGCCCGGTTGAGCCCACAGATACGCAGTATTTT. Translating gives CASSPVEPTDTQYF.

The chain has TRBV19 and TRBJ2-2; unclear D gene. Germline V gene data show CDR1 as LNHDA and CDR2 as SQIVND (reference sequence). V was trimmed by 1 base and J by 4 bases, leaving 4 bases between them. The CDR3 is 13 amino acids. The CDR3 spells CASSIASTGELFF. CDR3 bases: TGTGCCAGTAGTATAGCGTCCACCGGGGAGCTGTTTTTT.

V and J are TRBV18 and TRBJ1-1, with TRBD1 as a possible D gene (6 bases). The CDR3 is 17 amino acids. V was shortened by 6 bases and J by 0 bases, with 20 bases between the two germline ends. Germline V gene sequence: CDR1 KGHSH, CDR2 LQKENI. CDR3 nucleotides: TGTGCCAGCTCCGACAACACAGGGTTGATATTGAACACTGAAGCTTTCTTT. Its translation is CASSDNTGLILNTEAFF.

The chain recombines TRBV6-6 with TRBJ1-1; D possibly corresponds to TRBD1 (5 bases). Germline loops: CDR1 MNHNY, CDR2 SVGAGI (reference sequence). The ends were cut back, 4 bases at V and 3 bases at J, with 15 bases in the middle. This CDR3 is 15 amino acids long. The DNA of the CDR3 is TGTGCCAGCAGTTCCGGGGGAGTGAAGGACACTGAAGCTTTCTTT. Translating gives CASSSGGVKDTEAFF.

This chain uses TRBV4-1 with TRBJ1-6; D may be TRBD1 (6 bases). CDR1 is MGHRA, CDR2 YSYEKL, per germline. The CDR3 is 16 residues long. Trimming pared 4 bases from V and 0 bases from J, leaving 10 bases between. In DNA form, the CDR3 reads TGCGCCAGCAGCCGGCAGGGGAACTCCTATAATTCACCCCTCCACTTT. Translated, it gives CASSRQGNSYNSPLHF.

The J gene is TRBJ1-2, the V gene TRBV27, with 9 bases lining up with TRBD1. From germline, CDR1 is MNHEY and CDR2 SMNVEV (reference sequence). V shed 7 bases and J 6 bases; nucleotides not matched to a gene: 18. The CDR3 has 17 amino acids. For the CDR3, the DNA is TGTGCCAGCAAATCCGTCAGCTCCGGGACAGGGAAGGATGGCTACACCTTC. As protein: CASKSVSSGTGKDGYTF.

The chain carries TRBV7-6 and TRBJ2-1, with 7 bases that match TRBD1. The junction had 10 bases not matched to a gene; V was cut back by 3 bases and J by 8 bases. Germline values: CDR1 SGHVS, CDR2 FNYEAQ. This CDR3 region has 15 residues. The CDR3 sequence is CASSFRQGMGYEQFF. In nucleotides, the CDR3 is TGTGCCAGCAGCTTCCGACAGGGAATGGGTTATGAGCAGTTCTTC. The variable domain in full, with the rest retrieved from reference TRBV7-6 and TRBJ2-1, is GAGVSQSPRYKVTKRGQDVALRCDPISGHVSLYWYRQALGQGPEFLTYFNYEAQQDKSGLPNDRFSAERPEGSISTLTIQRTEQRDSAMYRCASSFRQGMGYEQFFGPGTRLTVL.

The gene calls are TRBV6-5 and TRBJ1-1, with 8 nucleotides matching TRBD1. The J segment lost 0 bases and the V segment lost 5 bases, leaving 5 bases of the junction unmatched. CDR1 and CDR2 from the germline V gene are MNHEY and SVGAGI. This CDR3 is 15 amino acids long. CDR3 nucleotides: TGTGCCAGCAGTCCGAGACAGGGGATGAACACTGAAGCTTTCTTT. This translates into CASSPRQGMNTEAFF.

Only one count was recorded for this clone. V usage is TRBV5-4 and J usage is TRBJ2-5; D is possibly TRBD2 (5 bases). Trimming cost V 4 bases and J 5 bases, with 15 bases left between them. There are 14 residues in the CDR3. Germline V gene sequence: CDR1 SGHNT, CDR2 YYREEE (reference sequence). The CDR3 loop is CASSSRDSGETQYF. DNA of the CDR3: TGTGCCAGCAGCAGCCGGGATTCCGGGGAGACCCAGTACTTC.

This chain uses TRBV7-8 with TRBJ1-1, with TRBD1 as a possible D gene (6 bases). This CDR3 spans 14 amino acids. CDR1 and CDR2 (germline): SGHVS, FQNEAQ. V was trimmed by 0 bases and J by 3 bases, leaving 8 bases between them. The CDR3 here is CASSLASGDTEAFF. The CDR3 nucleotides read TGTGCCAGCAGCTTAGCGTCAGGGGACACTGAAGCTTTCTTT.

The CDR3 region has the DNA TGTGCCAGCAGTTTAACCGAGTCCAATGAGCAGTTCTTC. This codes for CASSLTESNEQFF. This chain joins TRBV27 and TRBJ2-1; D uncertain. Germline V gene lookup returns CDR1 MNHEY and CDR2 SMNVEV (reference sequence). The length of the CDR3 is 13 residues. The V and J ends lost 2 bases and 6 bases respectively, with 8 bases between them.

This chain joins TRBV7-2 and TRBJ2-7; 7 nucleotides line up with TRBD2. This CDR3 region has 15 residues. Germline values: CDR1 SGHTA, CDR2 FQGNSA. J was trimmed by 1 base and V by 1 base; bases with no gene match: 4. The CDR3 sequence is CASSLGQLASYEQYF. The CDR3 DNA is TGTGCCAGCAGCTTAGGTCAACTAGCGTCCTACGAGCAGTACTTC.

This chain uses TRBV4-3 with TRBJ2-3, with a possible D match to TRBD2 (6 bases). Germline values: CDR1 LGHNA, CDR2 YSLEER. V was shortened by 0 bases and J by 5 bases, with 15 bases between the two germline ends. This CDR3 has 16 residues. This chain's CDR3 is CASSQDLGQGGDTQYF. CDR3 DNA sequence: TGCGCCAGCAGCCAAGATCTCGGGCAGGGAGGAGATACGCAGTATTTT.

V usage is TRBV6-5 and J usage is TRBJ2-7; D perhaps matches TRBD1 (5 bases). CDR3 length equals 14 residues. Trimming removed 6 bases from V and 6 bases from J, with 18 bases in between. Germline CDR1 MNHEY, CDR2 SVGAGI. CDR3 protein: CASSQFRDSGEQYF. CDR3 nucleotides: TGTGCCAGCAGCCAATTCAGGGATTCAGGCGAGCAGTACTTC.

This rearrangement joins TRBV6-5 to TRBJ1-6; D unclear. V dropped 5 bases and J dropped 10 bases, with 9 bases sitting between them. The CDR3 spans 12 residues. From germline, CDR1 is MNHEY and CDR2 SVGAGI. CDR3 coding DNA: TGTGCCAGCAGTAAACGGAGGTCACCCCTCCACTTT. Translation gives CASSKRRSPLHF.

CDR3 DNA: TGTGCCAGCAGCTCGACAGGGATCCCCTACTACGAGCAGTACTTC. It specifies CASSSTGIPYYEQYF. The rearrangement joins TRBV7-9 to TRBJ2-7; 7 positions agree with TRBD1. The CDR3 runs to 15 residues. Trimming cost V 4 bases and J 3 bases; bases outside gene matches: 9. Germline values: CDR1 SEHNR, CDR2 FQNEAQ (reference sequence).

This sequence joins TRBV2 and TRBJ1-4, with TRBD1 matching over 8 bases. Germline V gene lookup returns CDR1 SNHLY and CDR2 FYNNEI. The CDR3 has 15 residues. The V and J ends lost 7 bases and 2 bases, in that order; junction bases with no gene match: 6. CDR3 DNA: TGTGCCAGCAAAGAGGACAGGGCCACTAATGAAAAACTGTTTTTT. It encodes CASKEDRATNEKLFF. The full variable domain, its missing parts supplied by reference TRBV2 and TRBJ1-4, is EPEVTQTPSHQVTQMGQEVILRCVPISNHLYFYWYRQILGQKVEFLVSFYNNEISEKSEIFDDQFSVERPDGSNFTLKIRSTKLEDSAMYFCASKEDRATNEKLFFGSGTQLSVL.

This sequence joins TRBV6-1 and TRBJ2-3; TRBD2 aligns across 7 bases. Trimming took 4 bases from V and 3 from J; bases not matched to a gene: 4. The germline gives CDR1 MNHNS, CDR2 SASEGT. The CDR3 extends over 14 amino acids. CDR3 sequence reads: CASSGWGGTDTQYF. The CDR3 DNA reads TGTGCCAGCAGTGGGTGGGGGGGTACAGATACGCAGTATTTT.

The V call is TRBV10-1, the J call TRBJ1-1; D may be TRBD1 (5 bases). This CDR3 has 13 amino acids. Germline CDR1 reads WNHNN; CDR2 reads SYGVQD (reference sequence). The V end lost 2 bases, the J end lost 4 bases, and 8 bases lay between the germline ends. DNA for the CDR3: TGCGCCAGCAGTGAGGGTAGGGGCACTGAAGCTTTCTTT. Translation: CASSEGRGTEAFF.

The chain carries TRBV5-1 and TRBJ1-2; D call uncertain. V dropped 0 bases and J dropped 8 bases, with 17 bases sitting between them. The CDR3 runs 15 residues. From germline, CDR1 is SGHRS and CDR2 YFSETQ. The CDR3 region is CASSLAERSTEGYTF. The DNA for the CDR3 is TGCGCCAGCAGCTTGGCCGAACGGTCAACTGAAGGCTACACCTTC.

The gene calls are TRBV4-1 and TRBJ1-2; 9 bases line up with TRBD1. There are 17 residues in the CDR3. The germline V gene encodes CDR1 MGHRA and CDR2 YSYEKL. J gave up 4 bases and V 0 bases, and 9 bases lay outside the gene matches. CDR3 sequence (DNA): TGCGCCAGCAGCCAAGAAGATTTCAGGACAGGGGTCTATGGCTACACCTTC. Encoded protein: CASSQEDFRTGVYGYTF.

A single count supports this clone. The chain is built from TRBV30 and TRBJ1-2; the D gene is possibly TRBD1 (6 bases). Trimming took 2 bases from V and 4 from J, leaving 14 bases between them. The CDR3 contains 14 residues. CDR1 is GTSNPN and CDR2 is SVGIG in the germline V gene (reference sequence). As DNA, the CDR3 is TGTGCCTGGAGTTCCGGGGGGCAGGGCTATGGCTACACCTTC. Translating gives CAWSSGGQGYGYTF.